The sequence of this T cell receptor (beta chain) was determined in a study of T cell changes during pregnancy in multiple sclerosis (dated by TCRdb to the late 2010s). The study in broad terms: Changes in the T cell repertoire over the course of pregnancy were examined in this study in women with multiple sclerosis.

CDR1 and CDR2 (MNHEY, SVGAGI) derive from the germline V gene. The CDR3 runs 12 residues from the cysteine to the phenylalanine. Kept here is only the CDR3 DNA, which spans 36 bases and is read in frame from base 1. V is clipped by 5 bases and J by 6 bases, and the sequence between their germline boundaries is 7 bases long. Details on this clone: No cognate antigen has been identified for it. Within one base of it there is no much larger clone, and no base qualities were kept.

Receptors were amplified or captured by the immunoSEQ multiplex PCR assay. Here the immuneACCESS table is served through TCRdb, limited to in-frame sequences with V and J called. Missing clones are a known gap in these copies; in checked studies unresolved V genes cover under half, and the rest lacks a known reason. The sample includes tens of thousands of clones, with roughly 91% observed a single time. Of the sample, roughly 0.7% is held by the ten largest clones. This sequence originates from a female donor in good health, enrolled as a control in a pregnancy study. This sample comprised peripheral blood, obtained in the third trimester of pregnancy. The receptor chain draws on TRBV6-5 and TRBJ2-2; TRBD2 might be the D gene, on 5 matching bases. The nucleotide sequence reads as follows: TGTGCCAGCAGTGCCGGGGCCGGGGAGCTGTTTTTT. Translated, it gives CASSAGAGELFF.